What follows is one T cell receptor beta chain and its context. Its antigen is currently unknown. This specimen belongs to a study of cytotoxic CD8 clonotypes in ibrutinib-treated CLL. Study information: Of a cohort that held 11 relapsed/refractory and fewer than 16 treatment-naive patients, around 18 were IGHV unmutated. The sample average was about 240,000 productive templates and roughly 90,000 productive rearrangements. General observations from the study: Before falling back toward baseline at progression, clonality had risen at the time of ibrutinib response.

This CDR3 spans 16 amino acids. Germline V gene sequence: CDR1 LGHNA, CDR2 YSLEER. Unmatched junction bases numbered 7, after V lost 5 bases and J lost 0 bases. Libraries were prepared by immunoSEQ multiplex PCR; TCRdb keeps only in-frame clonotypes and omits some of them. This table has over 150,000 clones, around 72% appearing once. This sequence joins TRBV4-3 and TRBJ2-7, with 10 bases identical to TRBD2. Material: PBMCs, obtained after 24 months of ibrutinib treatment. The TCR originated in a human donor with chronic lymphocytic leukemia. The CDR3 region has the DNA TGCGCCAGCAGCGAGAATAGCGGGAGGCCCTCCTACGAGCAGTACTTC. The encoded protein is CASSENSGRPSYEQYF.